The present entry profiles one TCR beta chain with its context. Its antigen is currently unknown. These data come from a study of OX40 agonist ivuxolimab in advanced cancers. The wider study: With a range of roughly 23 to 90, age averaged approximately 60 years, and around 80% were male.

Libraries were prepared by immunoSEQ multiplex PCR; TCRdb keeps only in-frame clonotypes and omits some of them. The sample shows around 78,000 clones, around 86% of them seen only once. Study-wide findings and caveats: Certain nonresponders likewise exhibited a low normalized T-cell clonal expansion. The study found that CD8+ T cells averaged more expanded clones than CD4+.

The origin of this receptor is an adult with an advanced solid tumor such as melanoma, head and neck, liver or kidney cancer. Sequenced material: CD4+ or CD8+ T cells sorted from blood, taken in a trial of the OX40 agonist ivuxolimab.

CDR3 DNA: TGTGCCAGCAGCTTAGGGAGAGGGTCTGGAAACACCATATATTTT. As protein: CASSLGRGSGNTIYF. The chain joins TRBV11-2 to TRBJ1-3; D unresolved. This CDR3 spans 15 amino acids. Germline V CDR1 and CDR2: SGHAT, FQNNGV. Trimming cost V 1 base and J 1 base, with 8 bases left between them. The variable domain in full, with the rest retrieved from reference TRBV11-2 and TRBJ1-3, is EAGVAQSPRYKIIEKRQSVAFWCNPISGHATLYWYQQILGQGPKLLIQFQNNGVVDDSQLPKDRFSAERLKGVDSTLKIQPAKLEDSAVYLCASSLGRGSGNTIYFGEGSWLTVV.